This T cell receptor beta chain was profiled in a study of vaccination effects on CD4 cells after COVID-19. Losses at the gene ends were 4 bases for V and 4 bases for J; bases not matched to a gene: 9. Germline lookup yields CDR1 SQVTM and CDR2 ANQGSEA. This CDR3 region has 15 residues. ViraFEST used viral peptide pools to expand antigen-specific CD4+ T cells before sequencing. Researchers isolated CD4+ T cells once approximately eleven days of culture had elapsed. Each vaccine recipient was nucleocapsid antibody negative and had no prior SARS-CoV-2 infection. It was with approximately 10 IU/ml IL-2 and roughly 9.2 ug/ml peptides that roughly 2.2 million PBMC per well were cultured. Cultures got half-medium changes with IL-2 on days 3 and 7. This clone appeared once. The antigen remains undetermined. TCRdb keeps only in-frame clones here, not all; method: immunoSEQ multiplex PCR. This sample has tens of thousands of clones, with more than 65% found just once.

V gene TRBV29-1 combines with J gene TRBJ2-1; 8 bases match TRBD2. This specimen was CD4+ T cells from PBMCs cultured with HCoV-NL63 spike peptides, taken before COVID-19 vaccination. The clonotype originates from a human donor who received a COVID-19 vaccine. CDR3 nucleotides: TGCAGCGTTGTCCCAACCAGCGGGGGATACAATGAGCAGTTCTTC. It specifies CSVVPTSGGYNEQFF.